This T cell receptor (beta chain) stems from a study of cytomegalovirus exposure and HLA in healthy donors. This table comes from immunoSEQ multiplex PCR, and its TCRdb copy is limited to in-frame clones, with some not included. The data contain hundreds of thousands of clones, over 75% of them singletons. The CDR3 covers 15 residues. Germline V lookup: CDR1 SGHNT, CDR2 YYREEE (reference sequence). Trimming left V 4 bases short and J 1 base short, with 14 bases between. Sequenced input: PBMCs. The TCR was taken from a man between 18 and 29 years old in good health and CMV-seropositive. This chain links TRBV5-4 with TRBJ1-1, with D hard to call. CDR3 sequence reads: CASSRGGMGNTEAFF. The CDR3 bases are TGTGCCAGCAGCCGGGGTGGGATGGGGAACACTGAAGCTTTCTTT.